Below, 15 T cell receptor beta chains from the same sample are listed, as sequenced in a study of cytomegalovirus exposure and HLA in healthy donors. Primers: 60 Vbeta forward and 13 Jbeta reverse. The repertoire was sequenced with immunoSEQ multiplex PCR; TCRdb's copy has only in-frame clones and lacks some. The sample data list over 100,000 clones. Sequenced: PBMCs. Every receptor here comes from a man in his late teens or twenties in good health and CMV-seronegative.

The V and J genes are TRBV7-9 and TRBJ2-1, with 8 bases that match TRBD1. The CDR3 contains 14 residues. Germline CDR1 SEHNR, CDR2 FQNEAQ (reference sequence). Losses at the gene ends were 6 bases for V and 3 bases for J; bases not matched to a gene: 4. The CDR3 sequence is CASSFGQGYNEQFF. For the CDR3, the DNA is TGTGCCAGCAGTTTTGGACAGGGCTACAATGAGCAGTTCTTC.

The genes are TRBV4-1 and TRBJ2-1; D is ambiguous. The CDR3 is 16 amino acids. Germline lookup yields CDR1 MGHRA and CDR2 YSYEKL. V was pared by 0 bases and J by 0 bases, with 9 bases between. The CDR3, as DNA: TGCGCCAGCAGCCAAGATAGTAGAGTCTCCTACAATGAGCAGTTCTTC. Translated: CASSQDSRVSYNEQFF.

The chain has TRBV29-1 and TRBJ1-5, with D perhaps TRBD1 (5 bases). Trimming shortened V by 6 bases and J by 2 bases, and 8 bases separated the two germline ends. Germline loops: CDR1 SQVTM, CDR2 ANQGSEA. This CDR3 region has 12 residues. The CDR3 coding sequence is TGCAGCGTGGGGGGGGGCAATCAGCCCCAGCATTTT. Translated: CSVGGGNQPQHF.

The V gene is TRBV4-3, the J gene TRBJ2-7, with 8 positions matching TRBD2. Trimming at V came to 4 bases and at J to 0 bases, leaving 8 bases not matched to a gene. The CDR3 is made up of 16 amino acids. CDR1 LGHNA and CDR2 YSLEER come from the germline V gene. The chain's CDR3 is CASSRTLAASSYEQYF. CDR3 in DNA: TGCGCCAGCAGCCGAACACTAGCGGCAAGCTCCTACGAGCAGTACTTC.

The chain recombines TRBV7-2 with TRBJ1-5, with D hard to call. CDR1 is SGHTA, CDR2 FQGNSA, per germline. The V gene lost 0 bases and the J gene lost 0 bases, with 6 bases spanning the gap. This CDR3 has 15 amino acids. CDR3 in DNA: TGTGCCAGCAGCTTAGCCGGAGGTAGCAATCAGCCCCAGCATTTT. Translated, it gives CASSLAGGSNQPQHF.

The CDR3 nucleotides read TGCAGTGCTCCAGTATACAATGAGCAGTTCTTC. As protein: CSAPVYNEQFF. This chain links TRBV20-1 with TRBJ2-1, with D uncertain. The V gene lost 5 bases and the J gene lost 4 bases, with 6 bases spanning the gap. Germline V gives CDR1 DFQATT, CDR2 SNEGSKA (reference sequence). The CDR3 is 11 residues long.

The CDR3 here is CASRRLKAFF. As DNA, the CDR3 is TGTGCCAGCCGGAGACTGAAGGCTTTCTTT. The chain uses TRBV28 and TRBJ1-1, with D unclear. Germline V lookup: CDR1 MDHEN, CDR2 SYDVKM. The CDR3 length is 10 residues. Trimming removed 8 bases at V and 11 bases at J, with 12 bases between.

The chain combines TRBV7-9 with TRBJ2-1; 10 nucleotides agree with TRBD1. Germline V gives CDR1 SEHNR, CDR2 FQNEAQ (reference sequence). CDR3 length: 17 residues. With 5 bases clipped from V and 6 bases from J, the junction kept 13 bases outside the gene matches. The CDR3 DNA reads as TGTGCCAGCAGCCTTAGTGGGTCCGGGACAGGGGTCAATGAGCAGTTCTTC. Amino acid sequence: CASSLSGSGTGVNEQFF. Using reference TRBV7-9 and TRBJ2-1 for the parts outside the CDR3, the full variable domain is DTGVSQNPRHKITKRGQNVTFRCDPISEHNRLYWYRQTLGQGPEFLTYFQNEAQLEKSRLLSDRFSAERPKGSFSTLEIQRTEQGDSAMYLCASSLSGSGTGVNEQFFGPGTRLTVL.

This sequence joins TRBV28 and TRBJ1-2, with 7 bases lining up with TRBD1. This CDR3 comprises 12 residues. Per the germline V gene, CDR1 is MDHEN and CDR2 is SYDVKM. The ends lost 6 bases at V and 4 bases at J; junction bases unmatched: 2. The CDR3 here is CASRQGSYGYTF. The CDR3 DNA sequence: TGTGCCAGCAGACAGGGGTCCTATGGCTACACCTTC.

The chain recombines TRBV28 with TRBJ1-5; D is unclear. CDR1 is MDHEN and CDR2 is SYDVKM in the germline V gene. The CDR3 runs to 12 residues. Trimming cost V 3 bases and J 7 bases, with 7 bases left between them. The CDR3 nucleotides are TGTGCCAGCAGTTTTCGTATCCAGCCCCAGCATTTT. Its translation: CASSFRIQPQHF.

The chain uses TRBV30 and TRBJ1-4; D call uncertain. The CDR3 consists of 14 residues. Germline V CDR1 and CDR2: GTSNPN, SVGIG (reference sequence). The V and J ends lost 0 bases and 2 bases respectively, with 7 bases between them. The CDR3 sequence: CAWSVPGTNEKLFF. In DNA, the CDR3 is TGTGCCTGGAGTGTACCAGGTACTAATGAAAAACTGTTTTTT.

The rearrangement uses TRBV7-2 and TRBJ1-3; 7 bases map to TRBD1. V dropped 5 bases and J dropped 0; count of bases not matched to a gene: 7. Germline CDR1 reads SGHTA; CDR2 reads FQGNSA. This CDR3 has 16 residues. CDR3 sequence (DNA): TGTGCCAGCAGCCGTCGGACAGGACCCTCTGGAAACACCATATATTTT. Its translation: CASSRRTGPSGNTIYF.

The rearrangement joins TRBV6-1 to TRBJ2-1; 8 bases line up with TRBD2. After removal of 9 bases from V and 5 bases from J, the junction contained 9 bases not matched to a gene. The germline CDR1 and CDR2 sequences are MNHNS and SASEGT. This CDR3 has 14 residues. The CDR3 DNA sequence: TGTGCCAGTGTTTCGGGGGGGCCAGACAATGAGCAGTTCTTC. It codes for CASVSGGPDNEQFF.

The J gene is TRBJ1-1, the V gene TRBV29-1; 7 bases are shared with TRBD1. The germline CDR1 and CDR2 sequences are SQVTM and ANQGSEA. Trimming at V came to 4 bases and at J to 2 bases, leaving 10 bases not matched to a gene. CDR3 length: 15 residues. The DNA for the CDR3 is TGCAGCGTTGGTAGGGGGCCGGGGAGAAACACTGAAGCTTTCTTT. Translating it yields CSVGRGPGRNTEAFF.

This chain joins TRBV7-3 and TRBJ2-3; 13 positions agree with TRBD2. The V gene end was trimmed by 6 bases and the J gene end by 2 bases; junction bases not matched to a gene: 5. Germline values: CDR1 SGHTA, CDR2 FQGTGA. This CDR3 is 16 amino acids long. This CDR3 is CASRPTSGGSTDTQYF. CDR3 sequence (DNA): TGTGCCAGCAGACCGACTAGCGGGGGGTCCACAGATACGCAGTATTTT.